This is a list of T cell receptor beta chains from one sample in a study of shared clonotypes between healthy human individuals. Only in-frame clones appear in the TCRdb table, and some are missing; sequencing was by immunoSEQ multiplex PCR. The data contain about 1.5 million clones, roughly 98% of them singletons. Material for sequencing was naive CD4+ T cells sorted from blood. The receptors originated from a man aged 30 to 39 in good health. Both conserved end residues are part of each CDR3. The order of the fields is CDR3 DNA, CDR3 protein, CDR3 length, D gene, V gene, J gene, clone size. The D gene is left open where the match is weak. A clone size is listed for some rows: how often the clone was seen (once, few, many), or a class if it is expanded.

CDR3nt: TGTGCCAGCAGTGACGTATACGGGACGCAGGGCTACACCTTC; CDR3aa: CASSDVYGTQGYTF; len: 14; d_gene: -; v_gene: TRBV6-4; j_gene: TRBJ1-2; abundance: -
CDR3nt: TGTGCCAGCAGTGCGCGACAGGGACCAGGGGGTTTGACTGAAGCTTTCTTT; CDR3aa: CASSARQGPGGLTEAFF; len: 17; d_gene: TRBD1; v_gene: TRBV27; j_gene: TRBJ1-1; abundance: -
CDR3nt: TGTGCCAGCAGCTTAGTTGTTGGGGGCGGCTACGAGCAGTACTTC; CDR3aa: CASSLVVGGGYEQYF; len: 15; d_gene: -; v_gene: TRBV7-9; j_gene: TRBJ2-7; abundance: -
CDR3nt: TGTGCCAGCTCACCGGAAGGGGTCCCCTACGAGCAGTACTTC; CDR3aa: CASSPEGVPYEQYF; len: 14; d_gene: -; v_gene: TRBV18; j_gene: TRBJ2-7; abundance: -
CDR3nt: TGCGCCAGCAGCGACGGGGCAGGGGGTAACACCGGGGAGCTGTTTTTT; CDR3aa: CASSDGAGGNTGELFF; len: 16; d_gene: TRBD1; v_gene: TRBV5-1; j_gene: TRBJ2-2; abundance: -
CDR3nt: TGCGCCAGCACTTGGCCCGTCTATTGTGGCTACACCTTC; CDR3aa: CASTWPVYCGYTF; len: 13; d_gene: -; v_gene: TRBV10-1; j_gene: TRBJ1-2; abundance: -
CDR3nt: TGTGCCATCAGTTCGGACTTTACCTACAATGAGCAGTTCTTC; CDR3aa: CAISSDFTYNEQFF; len: 14; d_gene: -; v_gene: TRBV10-3; j_gene: TRBJ2-1; abundance: -
CDR3nt: TGTGCCAGCAGTCAGAGCTCCTACAATGAGCAGTTCTTC; CDR3aa: CASSQSSYNEQFF; len: 13; d_gene: -; v_gene: TRBV6-4; j_gene: TRBJ2-1; abundance: -
CDR3nt: TGTGCCAGCAGCATACCAGGACACGAAGAGACCCAGTACTTC; CDR3aa: CASSIPGHEETQYF; len: 14; d_gene: -; v_gene: TRBV5-4; j_gene: TRBJ2-5; abundance: -
CDR3nt: TGTGCCAGCAGCACGGGTCCACCCTACGAGCAGTACTTC; CDR3aa: CASSTGPPYEQYF; len: 13; d_gene: -; v_gene: TRBV5-5; j_gene: TRBJ2-7; abundance: -
CDR3nt: TGTGCCAGCAGTCCCTGGACAGGTTATGGCTACACCTTC; CDR3aa: CASSPWTGYGYTF; len: 13; d_gene: TRBD1; v_gene: TRBV6-5; j_gene: TRBJ1-2; abundance: -
CDR3nt: TGTGCAAGTCGCTTAAATAGGGGAGTTCCCCCCCCTATCACTGAAGCTTTCTTT; CDR3aa: CASRLNRGVPPPITEAFF; len: 18; d_gene: -; v_gene: TRBV12-2; j_gene: TRBJ1-1; abundance: -
CDR3nt: TGTGCCAGCAAGTTAAATAGTGAGCAGTTCTTC; CDR3aa: CASKLNSEQFF; len: 11; d_gene: -; v_gene: TRBV2; j_gene: TRBJ2-1; abundance: -
CDR3nt: TGTGCCAGCAGCCAATTTTCCTCTACTGAAGCTTTCTTT; CDR3aa: CASSQFSSTEAFF; len: 13; d_gene: -; v_gene: TRBV11-2; j_gene: TRBJ1-1; abundance: -
CDR3nt: TGTGCCAGCAGCCGGCGAACGGGGGACATTCAGTACTTC; CDR3aa: CASSRRTGDIQYF; len: 13; d_gene: -; v_gene: TRBV7-2; j_gene: TRBJ2-4; abundance: -
CDR3nt: TGTGCCAGCAGCTTAGGGCAGGGTGGCCAGCCCCAGCATTTT; CDR3aa: CASSLGQGGQPQHF; len: 14; d_gene: -; v_gene: TRBV7-2; j_gene: TRBJ1-5; abundance: -
CDR3nt: TGTGCCAGCAGCCCACTCGGGACAGCGAACACCGGGGAGCTGTTTTTT; CDR3aa: CASSPLGTANTGELFF; len: 16; d_gene: TRBD1; v_gene: TRBV7-3; j_gene: TRBJ2-2; abundance: -
CDR3nt: TGTGCCAGCAAGACTAGCGGCGGGGTGGAGCAGTACTTC; CDR3aa: CASKTSGGVEQYF; len: 13; d_gene: TRBD2; v_gene: TRBV27; j_gene: TRBJ2-7; abundance: once
CDR3nt: TGTGCCTGGAGTATCCGGGGCCCTTCGAGCGGGAGTAACAATGAGCAGTTCTTC; CDR3aa: CAWSIRGPSSGSNNEQFF; len: 18; d_gene: TRBD2; v_gene: TRBV30; j_gene: TRBJ2-1; abundance: -
CDR3nt: TGTGCCAGCAGTGGGACAGGCTCGTTGGATACGCAGTATTTT; CDR3aa: CASSGTGSLDTQYF; len: 14; d_gene: TRBD1; v_gene: TRBV2; j_gene: TRBJ2-3; abundance: -
CDR3nt: TGTGCCAGCACCAAGGGGCTAGCGGGAGGAAATCTTGGCGAGCAGTACTTC; CDR3aa: CASTKGLAGGNLGEQYF; len: 17; d_gene: TRBD2; v_gene: TRBV27; j_gene: TRBJ2-7; abundance: -
CDR3nt: TGTGCCAGCAGCCCTACCGAGACACTCTCCTACGAGCAGTACTTC; CDR3aa: CASSPTETLSYEQYF; len: 15; d_gene: -; v_gene: TRBV11-1; j_gene: TRBJ2-7; abundance: -
CDR3nt: TGCGCCAGCAGCTTAACGCCCGGACAGGCGAGAATAGTCTACACCTTC; CDR3aa: CASSLTPGQARIVYTF; len: 16; d_gene: TRBD1; v_gene: TRBV5-1; j_gene: TRBJ1-2; abundance: once
CDR3nt: TGTGCCAGCAGCTTAACTGGGGGATTCGGGCGATATGGCTACACCTTC; CDR3aa: CASSLTGGFGRYGYTF; len: 16; d_gene: -; v_gene: TRBV7-8; j_gene: TRBJ1-2; abundance: -
CDR3nt: TGTGCCAGTCGGGGGCAGGGTCATCAGCCCCAGCATTTT; CDR3aa: CASRGQGHQPQHF; len: 13; d_gene: -; v_gene: TRBV19; j_gene: TRBJ1-5; abundance: -
CDR3nt: TGTGCCAGCAGTGCTTTGGGTTTGGAGACCCAGTACTTC; CDR3aa: CASSALGLETQYF; len: 13; d_gene: -; v_gene: TRBV6-1; j_gene: TRBJ2-5; abundance: -
CDR3nt: TGTGCCAGCTCACCCCCGGCCAGCGCCTCCTACGAGCAGTACTTC; CDR3aa: CASSPPASASYEQYF; len: 15; d_gene: -; v_gene: TRBV18; j_gene: TRBJ2-7; abundance: -
CDR3nt: TGTGCCAGCTCACCGGACAGTGAAGCAGGCGAGCAGTACTTC; CDR3aa: CASSPDSEAGEQYF; len: 14; d_gene: -; v_gene: TRBV18; j_gene: TRBJ2-7; abundance: -
CDR3nt: TGTGCCAGCAGCGTAGGCGGGGTGGAGGGTGAAGCTTTCTTT; CDR3aa: CASSVGGVEGEAFF; len: 14; d_gene: -; v_gene: TRBV9; j_gene: TRBJ1-1; abundance: -
CDR3nt: TGCGCCAGCAGCTGGGGACCCGGGGAGGGGGAAAACATTCAGTACTTC; CDR3aa: CASSWGPGEGENIQYF; len: 16; d_gene: -; v_gene: TRBV5-1; j_gene: TRBJ2-4; abundance: -
CDR3nt: TGTGCCAGCAGCCCGACGCAGAGAGGGTCAGATACGCAGTATTTT; CDR3aa: CASSPTQRGSDTQYF; len: 15; d_gene: -; v_gene: TRBV7-2; j_gene: TRBJ2-3; abundance: -
CDR3nt: TGCAGCGTCACTAGCCCCTACGAGCAGTACTTC; CDR3aa: CSVTSPYEQYF; len: 11; d_gene: -; v_gene: TRBV29-1; j_gene: TRBJ2-7; abundance: once
CDR3nt: TGTGCCAGCAGCTTAGTGGCAGGGGGTGTTACCGAGCAGTACTTC; CDR3aa: CASSLVAGGVTEQYF; len: 15; d_gene: TRBD1; v_gene: TRBV11-2; j_gene: TRBJ2-7; abundance: -
CDR3nt: TGTGCCAGCAGCGTAGGGGAGGGACGAAGCACAGGGGAGCTGTTTTTT; CDR3aa: CASSVGEGRSTGELFF; len: 16; d_gene: TRBD2; v_gene: TRBV9; j_gene: TRBJ2-2; abundance: -
CDR3nt: TGTGCCAGCAGTTCGACCGGGACAGGGCACGAAAAACTGTTTTTT; CDR3aa: CASSSTGTGHEKLFF; len: 15; d_gene: TRBD1; v_gene: TRBV28; j_gene: TRBJ1-4; abundance: once
CDR3nt: TGTGCCAGCAGCTTGGTTCGGGGCGAGCAGTACTTC; CDR3aa: CASSLVRGEQYF; len: 12; d_gene: -; v_gene: TRBV5-6; j_gene: TRBJ2-7; abundance: once